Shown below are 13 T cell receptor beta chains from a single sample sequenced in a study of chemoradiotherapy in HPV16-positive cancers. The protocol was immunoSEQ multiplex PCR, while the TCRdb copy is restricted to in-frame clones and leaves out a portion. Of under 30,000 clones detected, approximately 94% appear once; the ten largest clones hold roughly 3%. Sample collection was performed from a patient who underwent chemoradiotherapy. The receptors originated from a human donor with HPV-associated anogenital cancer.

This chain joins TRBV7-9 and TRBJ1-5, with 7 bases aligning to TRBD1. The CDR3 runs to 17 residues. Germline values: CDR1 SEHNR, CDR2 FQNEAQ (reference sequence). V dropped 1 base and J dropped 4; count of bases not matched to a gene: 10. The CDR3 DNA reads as TGTGCCAGCAGCTTAGGTACAGGGGACCAGAGGAATCAGCCCCAGCATTTT. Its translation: CASSLGTGDQRNQPQHF.

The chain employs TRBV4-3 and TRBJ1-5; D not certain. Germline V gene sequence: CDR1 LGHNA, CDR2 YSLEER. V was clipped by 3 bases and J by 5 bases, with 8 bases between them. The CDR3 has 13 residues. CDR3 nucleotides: TGCGCCAGCAGCCAGGAGTATGATCAGCCCCAGCATTTT. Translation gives CASSQEYDQPQHF.

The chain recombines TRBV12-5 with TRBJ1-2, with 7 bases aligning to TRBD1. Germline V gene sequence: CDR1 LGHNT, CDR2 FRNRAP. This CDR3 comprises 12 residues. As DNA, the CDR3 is TGTGCCGGGAAGGGGGCGCGTCGCCGCTACACCTTC. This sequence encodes CAGKGARRRYTF. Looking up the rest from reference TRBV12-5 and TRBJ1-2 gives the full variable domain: DARVTQTPRHKVTEMGQEVTMRCQPILGHNTVFWYRQTMMQGLELLAYFRNRAPLDDSGMPKDRFSAEMPDATLATLKIQPSEPRDSAVYFCAGKGARRRYTFGSGTRLTVV.

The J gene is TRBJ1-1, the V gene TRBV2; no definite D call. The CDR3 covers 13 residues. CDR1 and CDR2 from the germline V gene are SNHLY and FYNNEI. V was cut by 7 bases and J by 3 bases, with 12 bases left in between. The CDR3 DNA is TGTGCCAGCAATGATGAAAGGGACACTGAAGCTTTCTTT. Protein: CASNDERDTEAFF.

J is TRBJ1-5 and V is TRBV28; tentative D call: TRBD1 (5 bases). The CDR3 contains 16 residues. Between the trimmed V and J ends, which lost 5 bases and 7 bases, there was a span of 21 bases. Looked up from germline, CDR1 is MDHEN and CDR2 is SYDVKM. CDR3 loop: CASSTPGPGRGQPQHF. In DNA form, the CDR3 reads TGTGCCAGCAGTACTCCGGGGCCCGGGAGAGGACAGCCCCAGCATTTT. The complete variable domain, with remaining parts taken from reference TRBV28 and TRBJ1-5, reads DVKVTQSSRYLVKRTGEKVFLECVQDMDHENMFWYRQDPGLGLRLIYFSYDVKMKEKGDIPEGYSVSREKKERFSLILESASTNQTSMYLCASSTPGPGRGQPQHFGDGTRLSIL.

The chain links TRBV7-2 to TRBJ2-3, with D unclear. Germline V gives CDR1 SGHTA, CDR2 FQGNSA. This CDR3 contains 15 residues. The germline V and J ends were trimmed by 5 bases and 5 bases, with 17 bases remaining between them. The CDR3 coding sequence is TGTGCCAGCAGCCATTCGCCCCACACTGGAGATACGCAGTATTTT. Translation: CASSHSPHTGDTQYF.

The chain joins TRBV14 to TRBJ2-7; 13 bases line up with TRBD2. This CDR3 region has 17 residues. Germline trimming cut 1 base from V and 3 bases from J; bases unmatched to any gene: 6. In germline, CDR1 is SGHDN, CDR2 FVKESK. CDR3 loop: CASSQGVLAGGNYEQYF. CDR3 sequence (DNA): TGTGCCAGCAGCCAAGGGGTACTAGCGGGGGGGAACTACGAGCAGTACTTC.

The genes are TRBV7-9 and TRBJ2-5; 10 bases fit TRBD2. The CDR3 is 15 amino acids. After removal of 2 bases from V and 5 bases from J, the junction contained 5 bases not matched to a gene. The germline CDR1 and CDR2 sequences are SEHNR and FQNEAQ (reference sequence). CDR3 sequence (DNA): TGTGCCAGCAGCTTAATAGCGGGGGGTTGGGAGACCCAGTACTTC. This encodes CASSLIAGGWETQYF.

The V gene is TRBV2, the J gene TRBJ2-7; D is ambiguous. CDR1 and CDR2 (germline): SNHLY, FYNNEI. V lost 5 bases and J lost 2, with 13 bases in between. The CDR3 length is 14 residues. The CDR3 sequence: CASSRQTNTYEQYF. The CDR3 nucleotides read TGTGCCAGCAGTAGACAAACAAACACCTACGAGCAGTACTTC. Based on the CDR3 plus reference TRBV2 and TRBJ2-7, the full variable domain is EPEVTQTPSHQVTQMGQEVILRCVPISNHLYFYWYRQILGQKVEFLVSFYNNEISEKSEIFDDQFSVERPDGSNFTLKIRSTKLEDSAMYFCASSRQTNTYEQYFGPGTRLTVT.

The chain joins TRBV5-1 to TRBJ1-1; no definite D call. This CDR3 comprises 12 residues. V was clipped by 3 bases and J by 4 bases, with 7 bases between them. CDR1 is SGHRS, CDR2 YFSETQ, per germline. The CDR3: CASSYESTEAFF. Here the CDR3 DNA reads TGCGCCAGCAGCTACGAAAGCACTGAAGCTTTCTTT.

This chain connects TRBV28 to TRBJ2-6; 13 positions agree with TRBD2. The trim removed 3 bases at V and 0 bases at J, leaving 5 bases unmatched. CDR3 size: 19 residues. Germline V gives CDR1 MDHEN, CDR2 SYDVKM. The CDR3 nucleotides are TGTGCCAGCAGTTTCCCACTAGCGGGGGGGTACTCTGGGGCCAACGTCCTGACTTTC. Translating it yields CASSFPLAGGYSGANVLTF.

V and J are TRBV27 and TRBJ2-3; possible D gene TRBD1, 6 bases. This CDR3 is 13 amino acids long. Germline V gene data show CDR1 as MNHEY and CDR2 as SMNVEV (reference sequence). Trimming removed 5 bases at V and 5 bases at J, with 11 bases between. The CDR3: CASSTGRVDTQYF. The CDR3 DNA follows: TGTGCCAGCAGTACAGGGAGAGTAGATACGCAGTATTTT.

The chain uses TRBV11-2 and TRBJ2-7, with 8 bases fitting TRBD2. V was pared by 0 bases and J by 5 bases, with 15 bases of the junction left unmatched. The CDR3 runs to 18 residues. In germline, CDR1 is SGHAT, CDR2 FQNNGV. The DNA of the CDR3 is TGTGCCAGCAGCTTAGACGCACCCTTGGGAGCGGGAGTTAACGAGCAGTACTTC. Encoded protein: CASSLDAPLGAGVNEQYF.